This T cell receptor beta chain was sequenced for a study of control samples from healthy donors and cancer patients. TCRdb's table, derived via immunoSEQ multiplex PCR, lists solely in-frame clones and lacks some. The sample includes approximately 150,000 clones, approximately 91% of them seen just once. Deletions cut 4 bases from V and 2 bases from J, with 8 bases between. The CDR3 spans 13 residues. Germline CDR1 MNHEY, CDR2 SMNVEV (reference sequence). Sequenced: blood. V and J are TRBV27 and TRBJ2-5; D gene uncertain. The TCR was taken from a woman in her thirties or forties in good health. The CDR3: CASSWGYQETQYF. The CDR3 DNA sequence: TGTGCCAGCAGTTGGGGTTATCAAGAGACCCAGTACTTC.